This T cell receptor (beta chain) was sequenced in a study of blood T cell repertoires in COVID-19 (TCRdb year 2020). Regarding the research as a whole: The collaborator samples originated in the United States, Italy and Spain and spanned the acute and convalescent phases of COVID-19. The material from the prospective study consisted of cDNA or gDNA derived from T cells, B-cell-depleted T cells, or PBMCs. The dataset comprised deeply sampled blood TCRbeta repertoires from subjects exposed to, actively infected with, or recovered from COVID-19. A freely available public database, intended as a resource for researchers studying the immune response to SARS-CoV-2, is where the repertoires were released. Samples were obtained from the ongoing ImmuneRACE study (first 160 participants) and from 1,000 to 1,500 subjects provided by 6 global collaborators. The sample metadata nearly always contained a de-identified subject ID, COVID-19 status, age in years and sex. HLA class I and class II types, where available, came from metadata supplied by the sample provider rather than from assay-based typing.

About this clone: Its specific antigen is unknown. No much larger clone is present one base from it, and per-base qualities are unavailable.

Collaborating institutions collected whole blood in K2EDTA tubes following their own protocols. Collaborator samples were shipped for TCRbeta analysis as frozen whole blood, isolated PBMCs, or DNA extracted from either sample type. The research as a whole found: How much clinical and demographic metadata was included differed by source and by participant, and the metadata was provided uncurated.

TCRbeta CDR3 regions were amplified from genomic DNA by means of the immunoSEQ Assay, a bias-controlled multiplex PCR. Turning to the authors' computational methods: Within the assay, amplification of reference gene primers was used to estimate how many nucleated cells each sample contained. Sequence reads were collapsed and filtered to measure the absolute abundance of every unique TCRbeta CDR3 rearrangement. For each sample, productive Simpson clonality was calculated as the square root of Simpson's diversity index across productive rearrangements. Not all clones reach the TCRdb copy of this immuneACCESS table, which keeps in-frame sequences only. Checked studies attribute under half of the gap to unresolved V genes and leave the rest unexplained. Clone size and V and J calls were adopted from that table, with D and trimming inferred from the DNA. The sample contains tens of thousands of clones, roughly 89% of them found a single time. The ten largest clones represent approximately 8% of the sample.

Counted from cysteine to phenylalanine, this CDR3 has 13 amino acids. Only CDR3 DNA is held: 39 bases, read in frame from base 1. For CDR1 and CDR2, the germline V gene lists MNHEY and SVGAGI. V lost 6 bases and J lost 7 bases, and the count of bases not matched to a germline gene is 7. This clonotype was obtained from a man aged 30 to 39 with acute or convalescent COVID-19. The chain joins TRBV6-5 to TRBJ2-7, and TRBD1 aligns with 9 junction nucleotides. The sequenced sample was peripheral blood. The nucleotides are TGTGCCAGCAGGAGACAGGGGGATAGGGAGCAGTACTTC. It codes for CASRRQGDREQYF.